The rows below give T cell receptor beta chains drawn from one sample of a study of blood T cell repertoires in COVID-19. TCRdb keeps only in-frame clones here, not all; method: immunoSEQ multiplex PCR. There are 120,000 to 150,000 clones in the sample; approximately 80% occur only once, and 1.6% lies in the top ten. The material sequenced was peripheral blood. All receptors derive from a human donor in a cohort sampled during active COVID-19. The CDR3 runs from the conserved cysteine through the conserved F or W. Each record gives: CDR3 DNA, CDR3 protein, V gene, D gene, clone size, J gene, CDR3 length. A D gene is named only where the DNA matches it firmly. Size is stated for part of the rows, as once, few or many counts, or as a class when the clone is expanded.

DNA: TGTGCCAGCAGCCTAGGGTCGACAGGGGGTTACGAGCAGTACTTC
CDR3: CASSLGSTGGYEQYF
V: TRBV3-1/TRBV3-2
D: TRBD1
size: few
J: TRBJ2-7
length: 15

DNA: TGTGCCTGGAGTCGACTTCAGGGAAACACCATATATTTT
CDR3: CAWSRLQGNTIYF
V: TRBV30
D: NA
size: many
J: TRBJ1-3
length: 13

DNA: TGTGCCAGTAGTGGCGGTATAGCCAAAAACATTCAGTACTTC
CDR3: CASSGGIAKNIQYF
V: TRBV19
D: NA
size: NA
J: TRBJ2-4
length: 14

DNA: TGCAGCGTCGGGCTAGCGGGAGCCTACGAGCAGTACTTC
CDR3: CSVGLAGAYEQYF
V: TRBV29-1
D: TRBD2
size: NA
J: TRBJ2-7
length: 13

DNA: TGTGCCAGCAGTGAAGTTAAACAGAACACTGAAGCTTTCTTT
CDR3: CASSEVKQNTEAFF
V: TRBV2
D: NA
size: NA
J: TRBJ1-1
length: 14

DNA: TGTGCCAGCAAACCGGGTGGCTCTGGAAACACCATATATTTT
CDR3: CASKPGGSGNTIYF
V: TRBV28
D: NA
size: NA
J: TRBJ1-3
length: 14

DNA: TGTGCCAGCAGTCCCCCCAGGGCTCGCACTGAAGCTTTCTTT
CDR3: CASSPPRARTEAFF
V: TRBV27
D: NA
size: NA
J: TRBJ1-1
length: 14

DNA: TGTGCCAGCAGCTCCCGAAGTCGCGGGGATGGAAATGAGCAGTTCTTC
CDR3: CASSSRSRGDGNEQFF
V: TRBV7-9
D: NA
size: NA
J: TRBJ2-1
length: 16

DNA: TGTGCCAGCTCAACTAGCGCCTCCTACGAGCAGTACTTC
CDR3: CASSTSASYEQYF
V: TRBV10-3
D: TRBD2
size: NA
J: TRBJ2-7
length: 13

DNA: TGTGCCAGCGCACTGACTAGCGGGAGGGCGGAGGAGGGGTGTTGGCAGTACTTC
CDR3: CASALTSGRAEEGCWQYF
V: TRBV27
D: TRBD2
size: NA
J: TRBJ2-7
length: 18

DNA: TGTGCCAGCAGCGAGTATGTGACGGGGGGAAGTGGCTACACCTTC
CDR3: CASSEYVTGGSGYTF
V: TRBV7-2
D: NA
size: NA
J: TRBJ1-2
length: 15

DNA: TGCGCCAGCAACCCCCAGGGGGTCACCGGGGAGCTGTTTTTT
CDR3: CASNPQGVTGELFF
V: TRBV10-2
D: TRBD1
size: NA
J: TRBJ2-2
length: 14

DNA: TGTGCCTGGAGTGTATCAGGGGCGACCTACGAGCAGTACTTC
CDR3: CAWSVSGATYEQYF
V: TRBV30
D: NA
size: NA
J: TRBJ2-7
length: 14

DNA: TGTGCCTGGAGCGCCGGGACAGGGGGTGACATTCAGTACTTC
CDR3: CAWSAGTGGDIQYF
V: TRBV30
D: TRBD1
size: NA
J: TRBJ2-4
length: 14

DNA: TGTGCCAGCAGCTCGCCGGGACAGATGCAGTACTTC
CDR3: CASSSPGQMQYF
V: TRBV11-3
D: TRBD1
size: NA
J: TRBJ2-7
length: 12

DNA: TGTGCCAGCAGTCCCGGGCAGACTACAACCAAAGCTTTCTTT
CDR3: CASSPGQTTTKAFF
V: TRBV6-6
D: NA
size: many
J: TRBJ1-1
length: 14

DNA: TGTGCCAGCAGCCAGGGGGCCATGAACACTGAAGCTTTCTTT
CDR3: CASSQGAMNTEAFF
V: TRBV3-1/TRBV3-2
D: NA
size: few
J: TRBJ1-1
length: 14

DNA: TGTGCCAGCAGCTCCCGGACAGGGCAGGACACCGGGGAGCTGTTTTTT
CDR3: CASSSRTGQDTGELFF
V: TRBV7-8
D: TRBD1
size: NA
J: TRBJ2-2
length: 16

DNA: TGCAGTGCTAGTTGGCAGAATGAAAAACTGTTTTTT
CDR3: CSASWQNEKLFF
V: TRBV20-1
D: NA
size: NA
J: TRBJ1-4
length: 12

DNA: TGTGCCAGCAGCTTAGTCCCAGGGGTCAACCAAGAGACCCAGTACTTC
CDR3: CASSLVPGVNQETQYF
V: TRBV7-8
D: NA
size: NA
J: TRBJ2-5
length: 16

DNA: TGCGCCAGCAGCCAAGCAGTGGGAGGGAGCACAGATACGCAGTATTTT
CDR3: CASSQAVGGSTDTQYF
V: TRBV4-1
D: TRBD2
size: NA
J: TRBJ2-3
length: 16

DNA: TGTGCCAGCATAGGTAGCCCCGGGTACAATGAGCAGTTCTTC
CDR3: CASIGSPGYNEQFF
V: TRBV7-8
D: NA
size: NA
J: TRBJ2-1
length: 14

DNA: TGTGCCATCAGTCTTTTGGGGGGGAACACCGGGGAGCTGTTTTTT
CDR3: CAISLLGGNTGELFF
V: TRBV10-3
D: NA
size: few
J: TRBJ2-2
length: 15

DNA: TGTGCCAGCTCATTCGGTCCTGCGAACACTGAAGCTTTCTTT
CDR3: CASSFGPANTEAFF
V: TRBV18
D: NA
size: NA
J: TRBJ1-1
length: 14

DNA: TGTGCCAGCTCGCAGGCTGCAGATCGCGAGCAGTTCTTC
CDR3: CASSQAADREQFF
V: TRBV18
D: NA
size: NA
J: TRBJ2-1
length: 13

DNA: TGCGCCAGCAGCCTCGAACAGGGCACTGAAGCTTTCTTT
CDR3: CASSLEQGTEAFF
V: TRBV5-1
D: NA
size: many
J: TRBJ1-1
length: 13

DNA: TGTGCCAGCATGTGGGGGGGCAGCAATCAGCCCCAGCATTTT
CDR3: CASMWGGSNQPQHF
V: TRBV6-5
D: NA
size: few
J: TRBJ1-5
length: 14

DNA: TGTGCCAGCAGCGGGGGGGTCGGCTACACCTTC
CDR3: CASSGGVGYTF
V: TRBV6-5
D: NA
size: NA
J: TRBJ1-2
length: 11

DNA: TGTGCCAGCAGGGAGCCCGGGACACGGAACACCGGGGAGCTGTTTTTT
CDR3: CASREPGTRNTGELFF
V: TRBV28
D: NA
size: NA
J: TRBJ2-2
length: 16

DNA: TGTGCCGGCAGAACTGGAAACACCATATATTTT
CDR3: CAGRTGNTIYF
V: TRBV19
D: NA
size: NA
J: TRBJ1-3
length: 11

DNA: TGTGCCAGCAGCTTGGGGGGACCAGTGCAGCCCCAGCATTTT
CDR3: CASSLGGPVQPQHF
V: TRBV7-2
D: NA
size: NA
J: TRBJ1-5
length: 14

DNA: TGTGCCAGCTCATTCGGAGGGGGGGATAATGAAAAACTGTTTTTT
CDR3: CASSFGGGDNEKLFF
V: TRBV5-4
D: NA
size: NA
J: TRBJ1-4
length: 15

DNA: TGTGCCAGCAGTGTAGGGGGCGTCGAGACAGATACGCAGTATTTT
CDR3: CASSVGGVETDTQYF
V: TRBV6-6
D: TRBD1
size: once
J: TRBJ2-3
length: 15

DNA: TGTGCCAGCAGTTTAGGGACAGGGGGCCGTTCACCCCTCCACTTT
CDR3: CASSLGTGGRSPLHF
V: TRBV28
D: TRBD1
size: NA
J: TRBJ1-6
length: 15

DNA: TGTGCCAGCAGACTTACGCCGGGACTAGCGGGAGGCATGGGCGAGCAGTACTTC
CDR3: CASRLTPGLAGGMGEQYF
V: TRBV27
D: TRBD2
size: NA
J: TRBJ2-7
length: 18

DNA: TGTGCCACCCGGGACAGGGGGCCGGATACGCAGTATTTT
CDR3: CATRDRGPDTQYF
V: TRBV2
D: TRBD1
size: NA
J: TRBJ2-3
length: 13

DNA: TGTGCCAGCATCAGGGATGTGGCGGGCAATCAGCCCCAGCATTTT
CDR3: CASIRDVAGNQPQHF
V: TRBV28
D: NA
size: once
J: TRBJ1-5
length: 15

DNA: TGTGCCAGTAGCCCAGAAAAGGGGTTCAATGAGCAGTTCTTC
CDR3: CASSPEKGFNEQFF
V: TRBV19
D: NA
size: NA
J: TRBJ2-1
length: 14

DNA: TGTGCCAGCAGCGGACAGGGGGCCCACGAGCAGTACTTC
CDR3: CASSGQGAHEQYF
V: TRBV2
D: TRBD1
size: few
J: TRBJ2-7
length: 13

DNA: TGTGCCAGCAGTCGCCCGGGACAGACAGAAAAACTGTTTTTT
CDR3: CASSRPGQTEKLFF
V: TRBV6-5
D: TRBD1
size: NA
J: TRBJ1-4
length: 14

DNA: TGTGCCAGCAGTTTAAGGGGAGAGACCCAGTACTTC
CDR3: CASSLRGETQYF
V: TRBV12-3/TRBV12-4
D: NA
size: NA
J: TRBJ2-5
length: 12

DNA: TGTGCCAGCTTAAAAACGACAGGGCTCAATCAGCCCCAGCATTTT
CDR3: CASLKTTGLNQPQHF
V: TRBV19
D: TRBD1
size: few
J: TRBJ1-5
length: 15

DNA: TGTGCCAGCAGTTACGCGACGCGGGAGGCAGCCCATGAGCAGTTCTTC
CDR3: CASSYATREAAHEQFF
V: TRBV6-2/TRBV6-3
D: TRBD2
size: NA
J: TRBJ2-1
length: 16

DNA: TGTGCCAGTAAACCCCAACAAATGAACACTGAAGCTTTCTTT
CDR3: CASKPQQMNTEAFF
V: TRBV19
D: NA
size: NA
J: TRBJ1-1
length: 14